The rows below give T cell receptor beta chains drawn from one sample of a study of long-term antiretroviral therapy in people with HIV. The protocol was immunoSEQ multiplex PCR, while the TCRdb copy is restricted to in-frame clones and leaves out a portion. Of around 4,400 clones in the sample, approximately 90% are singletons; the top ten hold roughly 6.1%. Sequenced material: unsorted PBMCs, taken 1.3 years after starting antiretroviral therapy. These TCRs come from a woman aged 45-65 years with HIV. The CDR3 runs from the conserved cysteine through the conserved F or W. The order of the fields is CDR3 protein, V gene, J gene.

CASSLGPWAPGYGYTF	TRBV5-1	TRBJ1-2
CASSLKLAGRGEQFF	TRBV5-8	TRBJ2-1
CASSQEPGEAGTQYF	TRBV4-1	TRBJ2-5
CASSFSSADGRVYF	TRBV7-2	TRBJ1-3
CASSLEGSTTDTQYF	TRBV11-1	TRBJ2-3
CASSPGRVYGYTF	TRBV19	TRBJ1-2
CASSTPGHTGELFF	TRBV7-6	TRBJ2-2
CASSPETYSSYEQYF	TRBV5-1	TRBJ2-7
CASSLEGSVNTEAFF	TRBV5-1	TRBJ1-1
CASSRYSRERNSPLHF	TRBV7-3	TRBJ1-6
CASIGPPNTEAFF	TRBV25-1	TRBJ1-1
CASSWTGANTEAFF	TRBV19	TRBJ1-1
CASSLGSGARVNQPQHF	TRBV7-2	TRBJ1-5
CASFGQGDRGPPDYGYTF	TRBV7-9	TRBJ1-2
CASRTGNEQFF	TRBV27	TRBJ2-1
CASSRDRNEQFF	TRBV11-2	TRBJ2-1
CASTADSTNTEAFF	TRBV4-1	TRBJ1-1
CASSPMAAGNEKLFF	TRBV18	TRBJ1-4
CAWSFRQGPEKLFF	TRBV30	TRBJ1-4